The 30 T cell receptor beta chains given below trace back to one sample, sequenced in a study of radiation and T cells in renal cell carcinoma. Profiled with immunoSEQ multiplex PCR; TCRdb holds only in-frame clones, not every one. The repertoire holds tens of thousands of clones, with around 72% as singletons. The time point was: baseline pretreatment blood. The treatment: 15 Gy SBRT to primary tumor, nephrectomy 4 weeks later. The input for sequencing was blood, taken from a patient whose treatment included radiotherapy and nephrectomy. The receptors here all came from a man in his 60s with renal cell carcinoma.

The CDR3 sequence is CASSSWTSRAYNEQFF. The CDR3 coding sequence is TGTGCCAGCAGTTCCTGGACTAGCAGGGCCTACAATGAGCAGTTCTTC. The gene calls are TRBV6-5 and TRBJ2-1; 8 nucleotides line up with TRBD2. The CDR3 consists of 16 residues. With V trimmed by 4 bases and J by 2 bases, 7 bases remained unmatched. The germline gives CDR1 MNHEY, CDR2 SVGAGI.

The V gene is TRBV7-2, the J gene TRBJ1-2; D not certain. The CDR3 loop spans 16 amino acids. V lost 1 base to trimming and J lost 3 bases, with 15 bases between them. Germline values: CDR1 SGHTA, CDR2 FQGNSA. For the CDR3, the DNA is TGTGCCAGCAGCTTAGGGGTCGGGCCCCTTGACTATGGCTACACCTTC. Its translation: CASSLGVGPLDYGYTF.

This clone came up once. CDR3 sequence (DNA): TGTGCCAGCAGTCAAAGACAGGGGAGTTCTGGCTACACCTTC. Its translation is CASSQRQGSSGYTF. The chain carries TRBV14 and TRBJ1-2; 8 bases are a match to TRBD1. Germline lookup yields CDR1 SGHDN and CDR2 FVKESK. The CDR3 runs to 14 residues. The V gene end was trimmed by 6 bases and the J gene end by 7 bases; junction bases not matched to a gene: 10.

This sequence joins TRBV5-5 and TRBJ2-5; tentatively, D is TRBD2 (5 bases). The ends were cut back, 4 bases at V and 2 bases at J, with 12 bases in the middle. CDR1 and CDR2 from the germline V gene are SGHKS and YYEKEE (reference sequence). CDR3 length: 14 residues. CDR3 sequence: CASSRTGNQETQYF. CDR3 in DNA: TGTGCCAGCAGCCGGACCGGGAATCAAGAGACCCAGTACTTC.

The chain joins TRBV9 to TRBJ2-3; a weak D match, TRBD2 (5 bases). Trimming took 0 bases from V and 3 from J, leaving 14 bases between them. The CDR3 is 16 residues long. The germline V gene has CDR1 SGDLS and CDR2 YYNGEE. Here the CDR3 reads CASSVGTSKGTDTQYF. CDR3 DNA: TGTGCCAGCAGCGTAGGGACTTCTAAAGGGACAGATACGCAGTATTTT.

In this sample, this clone turned up a few times. The chain recombines TRBV23-1 with TRBJ2-2, with TRBD2 as a possible D gene (7 bases). TRBV23-1 carries the ORF label, with uncertain function. The CDR3 runs 19 residues. V shed 2 bases and J shed 8 bases, with 27 bases lying between them. CDR3 region: CASSQQSGGGQGKSGELFF. The CDR3 bases are TGCGCCAGCAGTCAACAATCTGGGGGGGGCCAGGGAAAGTCTGGGGAGCTGTTTTTT.

The CDR3 is CSVGQHNEQFF. In nucleotides, the CDR3 is TGCAGCGTCGGACAGCACAATGAGCAGTTCTTC. The chain carries TRBV29-1 and TRBJ2-1; the D gene is possibly TRBD1 (6 bases). CDR3 length: 11 residues. Germline assignment: CDR1 SQVTM and CDR2 ANQGSEA. Trimming left V 6 bases short and J 5 bases short, with 8 bases between.

The chain is built from TRBV7-2 and TRBJ1-1; D possibly corresponds to TRBD1 (5 bases). CDR3 size: 16 residues. Trimming took off 4 bases at V and 1 base at J, with 16 bases between the two ends. The germline CDR1 and CDR2 sequences are SGHTA and FQGNSA. The CDR3 nucleotides are TGTGCCAGCAGCTCCAAAGGGGCAGGGCAGAACACTGAAGCTTTCTTT. Amino acids: CASSSKGAGQNTEAFF. Full variable domain (missing parts from reference TRBV7-2 and TRBJ1-1): GAGVSQSPSNKVTEKGKDVELRCDPISGHTALYWYRQSLGQGLEFLIYFQGNSAPDKSGLPSDRFSAERTGGSVSTLTIQRTQQEDSAVYLCASSSKGAGQNTEAFFGQGTRLTVV.

The CDR3 region has the DNA TGCGCCAGCAGCTTCCCGGGACAGACCCAAGAGACCCAGTACTTC. This encodes CASSFPGQTQETQYF. V usage is TRBV5-1 and J usage is TRBJ2-5; TRBD1 agrees at 7 bases. CDR3 length equals 15 residues. Germline CDR1 SGHRS, CDR2 YFSETQ. The V segment lost 2 bases and the J segment 1 base; nucleotides outside the gene matches: 5.

The chain joins TRBV11-2 to TRBJ2-2, with D possibly being TRBD2 (5 bases). From germline, CDR1 is SGHAT and CDR2 FQNNGV. V was clipped by 4 bases and J by 13 bases, with 13 bases between them. CDR3 length: 12 residues. DNA of the CDR3: TGTGCCAGCAGCTCGGACTGGGTTCGGCTGTTTTTT. It yields the protein CASSSDWVRLFF.

The chain has TRBV4-2 and TRBJ2-6; 10 nucleotides line up with TRBD2. CDR1 is LGHNA, CDR2 YNFKEQ, per germline. V lost 0 bases to trimming and J lost 2 bases; unmatched junction nucleotides: 7. This CDR3 has 19 amino acids. For the CDR3, the DNA is TGTGCCAGCAGCCAAGATCCAAGCGGGGGGGCCGCTGGGGCCAACGTCCTGACTTTC. Amino acids: CASSQDPSGGAAGANVLTF.

The sample holds one count of this clone. The chain recombines TRBV6-1 with TRBJ2-7; TRBD2 matches at 10 bases. The CDR3 is 16 amino acids. V trimming: 3 bases; J trimming: 4 bases; junction bases outside the gene matches: 9. Germline lookup yields CDR1 MNHNS and CDR2 SASEGT. The CDR3 DNA reads TGTGCCAGCAGTGACGCACCGCTAGCGGGGGAATACGAGCAGTACGTC. Amino acid sequence: CASSDAPLAGEYEQYV.

The rearrangement links TRBV7-3 to TRBJ2-2, with D unresolved. Germline V CDR1 and CDR2: SGHTA, FQGTGA. Trimming stripped 2 bases from V and 1 base from J, with 5 bases between. The CDR3 is 14 amino acids. This CDR3 reads CASSLPGNTGELFF. The CDR3 DNA reads as TGTGCCAGCAGCTTACCCGGGAACACCGGGGAGCTGTTTTTT.

This rearrangement joins TRBV30 to TRBJ2-2; TRBD2 matches at 7 bases. The CDR3 length is 14 residues. Germline-derived CDR1 and CDR2 are GTSNPN and SVGIG (reference sequence). V trimming: 6 bases; J trimming: 7 bases; junction bases outside the gene matches: 11. The CDR3 DNA follows: TGTGCCTGCTCACGGGGAGGGCTTGGCGGGGAGCTGTTTTTT. Its protein is CACSRGGLGGELFF.

This chain links TRBV6-5 with TRBJ1-2; possibly TRBD1 for D (6 bases). This CDR3 contains 14 residues. Per the germline V gene, CDR1 is MNHEY and CDR2 is SVGAGI. Trimming took 4 bases from V and 4 from J, leaving 13 bases between them. The CDR3 DNA follows: TGTGCCAGCAGTTTGAGGGGACAAATCTATGGCTACACCTTC. Translating it yields CASSLRGQIYGYTF.

The chain links TRBV30 to TRBJ2-7; D possibly matches TRBD1 or TRBD2 (6 bases each). CDR1 and CDR2 (germline): GTSNPN, SVGIG (reference sequence). The CDR3 covers 14 residues. Trimming left V 6 bases short and J 2 bases short, with 17 bases between. Here the CDR3 DNA reads TGTGCCTGCAGTCCCCGGGGGCCCCCCTACGAGCAGTACTTC. It yields the protein CACSPRGPPYEQYF.

The gene calls are TRBV19 and TRBJ1-1, with D perhaps TRBD1 (5 bases). Trimming pared 8 bases from V and 4 bases from J, leaving 14 bases between. Germline V CDR1 and CDR2: LNHDA, SQIVND (reference sequence). The CDR3 extends over 13 amino acids. The CDR3 bases are TGTGCCAGTGCAGAGCAGGGTCCCACTGAAGCTTTCTTT. Encoded protein: CASAEQGPTEAFF.

This chain joins TRBV14 and TRBJ2-5; TRBD1 matches at 8 bases. The CDR3 contains 13 residues. CDR1 is SGHDN, CDR2 FVKESK, per germline. The V gene end was trimmed by 8 bases and the J gene end by 9 bases; junction bases not matched to a gene: 11. CDR3 in amino acids: CASRGQGQGAQYF. The CDR3 coding sequence is TGTGCCAGCCGCGGACAGGGACAAGGGGCCCAGTACTTC.

The J gene is TRBJ2-3, the V gene TRBV9; 8 bases line up with TRBD2. Trimming at V came to 3 bases and at J to 2 bases, leaving 5 bases not matched to a gene. CDR1 and CDR2 from the germline V gene are SGDLS and YYNGEE. CDR3 length: 15 amino acids. The CDR3 reads CASSARAGDTDTQYF. The CDR3, as DNA: TGTGCCAGCAGCGCCCGAGCGGGGGACACAGATACGCAGTATTTT.

The chain links TRBV19 to TRBJ2-3; TRBD1 aligns across 8 bases. This CDR3 has 16 residues. The V and J ends lost 0 bases and 4 bases, in that order; junction bases with no gene match: 6. CDR1 is LNHDA, CDR2 SQIVND, per germline (reference sequence). The CDR3 protein is CASSIDIGRGPDTQYF. Written as DNA, the CDR3 is TGTGCCAGTAGTATAGATATCGGCAGGGGGCCAGATACGCAGTATTTT.

The V call is TRBV11-2, the J call TRBJ2-2; D not certain. The CDR3 sequence is 15 residues long. The germline V gene encodes CDR1 SGHAT and CDR2 FQNNGV. V was pared by 4 bases and J by 1 base, with 10 bases between. The CDR3 region has the DNA TGTGCCAGCAGCTCGAACGGATGGAACACCGGGGAGCTGTTTTTT. Translating gives CASSSNGWNTGELFF.

The genes are TRBV2 and TRBJ2-1; TRBD1 is a possible D gene (7 bases). The germline V gene has CDR1 SNHLY and CDR2 FYNNEI. The CDR3 is 15 amino acids. The V end lost 3 bases, the J end lost 2 bases, and 11 bases lay between the germline ends. CDR3: CASSDRGDTYNEQFF. The CDR3 DNA reads as TGTGCCAGCAGTGACAGGGGGGACACCTACAATGAGCAGTTCTTC.

The CDR3 nucleotides read TGTGCCAGCAGACCCCATCCTAGCTCCTACAATGAGCAGTTCTTC. It specifies CASRPHPSSYNEQFF. The J gene is TRBJ2-1, the V gene TRBV6-4; D unresolved. Looked up from germline, CDR1 is MRHNA and CDR2 is SNTAGT. Trimming removed 6 bases at V and 0 bases at J, with 12 bases between. The CDR3 has 15 amino acids.

The J gene is TRBJ2-1, the V gene TRBV19; D remains ambiguous. The V and J ends lost 1 base and 4 bases respectively, with 14 bases between them. CDR1 and CDR2 from the germline V gene are LNHDA and SQIVND (reference sequence). The CDR3 runs to 16 residues. The CDR3: CASSIAKVTLYNEQFF. For the CDR3, the DNA is TGTGCCAGTAGTATAGCAAAAGTGACCCTTTACAATGAGCAGTTCTTC. Variable domain in full (rest from reference TRBV19 and TRBJ2-1): DGGITQSPKYLFRKEGQNVTLSCEQNLNHDAMYWYRQDPGQGLRLIYYSQIVNDFQKGDIAEGYSVSREKKESFPLTVTSAQKNPTAFYLCASSIAKVTLYNEQFFGPGTRLTVL.

The genes are TRBV2 and TRBJ2-7, with a tentative D call TRBD2 (5 bases). V lost 11 bases and J 5 bases, leaving 16 bases between the germline ends. The CDR3 runs to 12 residues. CDR1 and CDR2 from the germline V gene are SNHLY and FYNNEI. CDR3 in amino acids: CAAHGVANEQYF. CDR3 bases: TGTGCCGCCCACGGGGTGGCCAACGAGCAGTACTTC.

The V and J genes are TRBV11-3 and TRBJ2-3; TRBD1 aligns across 7 bases. The V gene end was trimmed by 1 base and the J gene end by 0 bases; junction bases not matched to a gene: 4. CDR3 size: 16 residues. Germline CDR1 is SGHNT and CDR2 is YENEEA. CDR3 coding DNA: TGTGCCAGCAGCTTAGGTACAGGGGAAAGCACAGATACGCAGTATTTT. This sequence encodes CASSLGTGESTDTQYF. The full variable domain, with the rest looked up from reference TRBV11-3 and TRBJ2-3, is EAGVVQSPRYKIIEKKQPVAFWCNPISGHNTLYWYLQNLGQGPELLIRYENEEAVDDSQLPKDRFSAERLKGVDSTLKIQPAELGDSAVYLCASSLGTGESTDTQYFGPGTRLTVL.

V is TRBV10-3 and J is TRBJ1-2; 9 bases match TRBD1. Trimming cost V 11 bases and J 6 bases; bases outside gene matches: 13. The germline gives CDR1 ENHRY, CDR2 SYGVKD. This CDR3 is 14 amino acids long. The CDR3 loop is CASKRGQGRDGYTF. The CDR3 DNA reads TGTGCCTCAAAAAGGGGACAGGGACGAGATGGCTACACCTTC.

J is TRBJ1-4 and V is TRBV11-1, with D maybe TRBD1 (5 bases). In germline, CDR1 is SGHAT, CDR2 FQDESV (reference sequence). Deletions cut 4 bases from V and 4 bases from J, with 19 bases between. The CDR3 extends over 17 amino acids. The CDR3 DNA is TGTGCCAGCAGCTCACCCCCGGGAGGACACTTTAATGAAAAACTGTTTTTT. Protein: CASSSPPGGHFNEKLFF.

The chain couples TRBV2 to TRBJ2-3, with 14 bases matching TRBD2. Germline V lookup: CDR1 SNHLY, CDR2 FYNNEI. CDR3 size: 19 residues. The V gene end was trimmed by 8 bases and the J gene end by 4 bases; junction bases not matched to a gene: 17. CDR3 residues: CASERGPGLAGAVSDTQYF. In nucleotides, the CDR3 is TGTGCCAGCGAGAGGGGACCGGGACTAGCGGGAGCGGTGTCAGATACGCAGTATTTT.

The J gene is TRBJ1-1, the V gene TRBV2; tentative D call: TRBD1 (6 bases). In germline, CDR1 is SNHLY, CDR2 FYNNEI. The CDR3 covers 15 residues. V was clipped by 4 bases and J by 0 bases, with 12 bases between them. The CDR3 coding sequence is TGTGCCAGCAGTGGGTATCGACAGGTGAACACTGAAGCTTTCTTT. Its protein is CASSGYRQVNTEAFF.